The next 8 T cell receptor beta chains were all read from a single sample in a study of blood T cell repertoires in COVID-19. The protocol was immunoSEQ multiplex PCR, while the TCRdb copy is restricted to in-frame clones and leaves out a portion. Among hundreds of thousands of clones listed, more than 85% were seen once. Source material: peripheral blood. The receptors derive from a human donor in a cohort sampled during active COVID-19.

CDR3 sequence reads: CATSASDRKDGKLFF. CDR3 coding DNA: TGTGCCACCAGCGCGAGTGACAGGAAAGATGGAAAACTGTTTTTT. The J gene is TRBJ1-4, the V gene TRBV15; D might be TRBD1 (6 bases). Germline CDR1 is LNHNV and CDR2 is YYDKDF (reference sequence). There are 15 residues in the CDR3. Between the trimmed V and J ends, which lost 5 bases and 10 bases, there was a span of 20 bases.

V is TRBV9 and J is TRBJ1-4; possibly TRBD1 for D (5 bases). With 4 bases removed from V and 8 bases from J, the gap between germline ends came to 9 bases. This CDR3 contains 12 residues. Looked up from germline, CDR1 is SGDLS and CDR2 is YYNGEE. CDR3 sequence: CASSPEGEKLFF. CDR3 DNA sequence: TGTGCCAGCAGCCCGGAGGGGGAAAAACTGTTTTTT.

This clone was detected once. The J gene is TRBJ2-3, the V gene TRBV4-2; D uncertain. The CDR3 totals 16 residues. The germline gives CDR1 LGHNA, CDR2 YNFKEQ. V dropped 1 base and J dropped 1 base, with 12 bases sitting between them. This chain's CDR3 is CASSQGLYAGTDTQYF. As DNA, the CDR3 is TGTGCCAGCAGCCAAGGGTTGTATGCGGGCACAGATACGCAGTATTTT.

The J gene is TRBJ2-2, the V gene TRBV18, with TRBD1 as a possible D gene (6 bases). The V gene's germline CDR1 is KGHSH and CDR2 LQKENI. Trimming removed 2 bases at V and 2 bases at J, with 12 bases between. This CDR3 spans 16 amino acids. CDR3 sequence (DNA): TGTGCCAGCTCACCAGGGGGCAGTTTAAACACCGGGGAGCTGTTTTTT. Translating it yields CASSPGGSLNTGELFF.

The V and J genes are TRBV15 and TRBJ1-4; 10 bases map to TRBD1. CDR1 LNHNV and CDR2 YYDKDF come from the germline V gene (reference sequence). Trimming cost V 8 bases and J 4 bases; bases outside gene matches: 7. This CDR3 is built from 15 residues. The CDR3 loop is CATRRGTGDNEKLFF. The CDR3, as DNA: TGTGCCACCCGCCGGGGGACAGGGGATAATGAAAAACTGTTTTTT. The variable domain in full, completed from reference TRBV15 and TRBJ1-4, reads DAMVIQNPRYQVTQFGKPVTLSCSQTLNHNVMYWYQQKSSQAPKLLFHYYDKDFNNEADTPDNFQSRRPNTSFCFLDIRSPGLGDTAMYLCATRRGTGDNEKLFFGSGTQLSVL.

The chain employs TRBV28 and TRBJ2-5; 9 bases map to TRBD2. This CDR3 region has 17 residues. The germline gives CDR1 MDHEN, CDR2 SYDVKM. V shed 5 bases and J 5 bases; nucleotides not matched to a gene: 15. CDR3 nucleotide sequence: TGTGCCAGCAGTCCTCTAGCTAGCGGGACCACGGGGGAGACCCAGTACTTC. Its translation: CASSPLASGTTGETQYF.

CDR3 nucleotide sequence: TGTGCCAGTAGCAGGCAGCGGGACATTGGCCAGTTCTTC. It is translated as CASSRQRDIGQFF. V and J are TRBV19 and TRBJ2-1, with D possibly matching TRBD2 (7 bases). The CDR3 loop spans 13 amino acids. The V end lost 6 bases, the J end lost 13 bases, and 19 bases lay between the germline ends. Germline lookup yields CDR1 LNHDA and CDR2 SQIVND (reference sequence).

CDR3: CASSINTGNLYEQYF. The DNA of the CDR3 is TGCGCCAGCAGCATAAACACAGGGAACTTGTACGAGCAGTACTTC. The V gene is TRBV5-1, the J gene TRBJ2-7; D might be TRBD1 (6 bases). The CDR3 totals 15 residues. Germline V gives CDR1 SGHRS, CDR2 YFSETQ. The V and J ends lost 4 bases and 4 bases respectively, with 18 bases between them.